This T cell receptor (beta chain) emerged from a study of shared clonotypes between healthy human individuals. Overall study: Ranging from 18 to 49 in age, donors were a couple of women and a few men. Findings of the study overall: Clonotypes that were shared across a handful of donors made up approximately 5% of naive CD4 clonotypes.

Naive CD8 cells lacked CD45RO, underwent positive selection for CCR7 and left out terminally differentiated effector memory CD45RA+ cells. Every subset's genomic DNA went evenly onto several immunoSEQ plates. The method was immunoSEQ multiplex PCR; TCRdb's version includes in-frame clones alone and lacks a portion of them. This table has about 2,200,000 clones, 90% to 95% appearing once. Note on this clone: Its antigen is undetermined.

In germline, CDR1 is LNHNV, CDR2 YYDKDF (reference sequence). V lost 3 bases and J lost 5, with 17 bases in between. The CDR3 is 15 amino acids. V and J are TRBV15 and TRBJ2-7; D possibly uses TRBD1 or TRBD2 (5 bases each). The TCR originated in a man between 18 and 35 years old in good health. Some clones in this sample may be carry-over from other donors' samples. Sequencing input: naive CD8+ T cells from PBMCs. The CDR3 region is CATSSYVNQGDEQYF. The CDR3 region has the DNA TGTGCCACCAGCAGTTACGTGAACCAGGGAGACGAGCAGTACTTC.